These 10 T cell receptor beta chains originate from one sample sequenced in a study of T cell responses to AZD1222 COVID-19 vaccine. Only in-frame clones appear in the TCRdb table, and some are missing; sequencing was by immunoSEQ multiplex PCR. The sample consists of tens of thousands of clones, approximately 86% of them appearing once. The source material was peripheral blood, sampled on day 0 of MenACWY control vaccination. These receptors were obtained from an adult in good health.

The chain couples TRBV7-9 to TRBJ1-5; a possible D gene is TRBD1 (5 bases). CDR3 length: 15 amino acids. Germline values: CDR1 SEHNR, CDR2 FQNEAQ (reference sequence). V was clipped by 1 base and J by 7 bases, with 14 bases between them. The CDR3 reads CASSLGGLADQPQHF. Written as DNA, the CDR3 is TGTGCCAGCAGCTTAGGGGGACTCGCGGACCAGCCCCAGCATTTT.

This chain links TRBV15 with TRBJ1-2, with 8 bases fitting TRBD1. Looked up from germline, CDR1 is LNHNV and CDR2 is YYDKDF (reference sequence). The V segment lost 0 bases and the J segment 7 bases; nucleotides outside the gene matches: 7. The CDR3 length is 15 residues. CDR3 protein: CATSREVTGGLGYTF. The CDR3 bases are TGTGCCACCAGCAGAGAAGTAACAGGGGGGCTTGGCTACACCTTC.

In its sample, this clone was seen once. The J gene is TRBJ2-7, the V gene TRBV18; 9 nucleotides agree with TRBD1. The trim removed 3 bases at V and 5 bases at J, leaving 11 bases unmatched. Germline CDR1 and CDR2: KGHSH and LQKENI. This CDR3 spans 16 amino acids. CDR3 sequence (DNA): TGTGCCAGCTCACCTCCGGGACAGGGTAATCAAGACGAGCAGTACTTC. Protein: CASSPPGQGNQDEQYF. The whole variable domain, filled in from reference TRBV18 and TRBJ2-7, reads NAGVMQNPRHLVRRRGQEARLRCSPMKGHSHVYWYRQLPEEGLKFMVYLQKENIIDESGMPKERFSAEFPKEGPSILRIQQVVRGDSAAYFCASSPPGQGNQDEQYFGPGTRLTVT.

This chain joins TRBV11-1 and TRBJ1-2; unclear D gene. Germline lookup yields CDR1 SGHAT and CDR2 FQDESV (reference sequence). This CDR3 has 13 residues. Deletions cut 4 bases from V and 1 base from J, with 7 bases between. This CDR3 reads CASSSDNNYGYTF. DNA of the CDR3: TGTGCCAGCAGCTCTGACAATAACTATGGCTACACCTTC.

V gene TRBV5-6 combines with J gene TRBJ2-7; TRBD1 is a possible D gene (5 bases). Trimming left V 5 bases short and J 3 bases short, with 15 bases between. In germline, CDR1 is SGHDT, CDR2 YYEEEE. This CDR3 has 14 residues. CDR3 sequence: CASSSGPQGYEQYF. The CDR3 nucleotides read TGTGCCAGCAGTTCGGGTCCCCAGGGCTACGAGCAGTACTTC.

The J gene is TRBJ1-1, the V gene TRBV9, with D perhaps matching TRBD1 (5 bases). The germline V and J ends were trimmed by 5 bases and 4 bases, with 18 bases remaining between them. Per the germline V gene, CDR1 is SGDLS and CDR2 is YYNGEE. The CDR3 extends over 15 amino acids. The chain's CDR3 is CASRIVGAGSTEAFF. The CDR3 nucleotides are TGTGCCAGCAGGATCGTCGGGGCAGGGAGCACTGAAGCTTTCTTT. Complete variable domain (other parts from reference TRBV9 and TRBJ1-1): DSGVTQTPKHLITATGQRVTLRCSPRSGDLSVYWYQQSLDQGLQFLIQYYNGEERAKGNILERFSAQQFPDLHSELNLSSLELGDSALYFCASRIVGAGSTEAFFGQGTRLTVV.

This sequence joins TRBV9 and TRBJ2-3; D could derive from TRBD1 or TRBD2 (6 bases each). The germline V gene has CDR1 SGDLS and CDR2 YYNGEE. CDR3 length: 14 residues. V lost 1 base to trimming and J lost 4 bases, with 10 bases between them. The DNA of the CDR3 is TGTGCCAGCAGCGTAAGGGGGGAGGCAGATACGCAGTATTTT. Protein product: CASSVRGEADTQYF.

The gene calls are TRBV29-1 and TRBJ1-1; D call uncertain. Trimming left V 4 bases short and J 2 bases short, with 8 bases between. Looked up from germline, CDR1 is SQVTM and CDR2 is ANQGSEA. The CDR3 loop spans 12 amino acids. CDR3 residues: CSVGQKNTEAFF. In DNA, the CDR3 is TGCAGCGTTGGGCAGAAAAACACTGAAGCTTTCTTT.

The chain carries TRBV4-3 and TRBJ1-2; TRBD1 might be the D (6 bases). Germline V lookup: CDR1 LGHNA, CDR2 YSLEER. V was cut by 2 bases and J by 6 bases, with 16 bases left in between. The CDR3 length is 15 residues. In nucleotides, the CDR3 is TGCGCCAGCAGCCAAATTCGGGGGGCGGAGGATGGCTACACCTTC. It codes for CASSQIRGAEDGYTF.

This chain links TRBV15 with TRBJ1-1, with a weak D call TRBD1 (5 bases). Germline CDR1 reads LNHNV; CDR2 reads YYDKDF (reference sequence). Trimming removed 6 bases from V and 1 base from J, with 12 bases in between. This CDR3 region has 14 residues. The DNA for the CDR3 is TGTGCCACCAGGCTGGGGACCGCGAACACTGAAGCTTTCTTT. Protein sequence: CATRLGTANTEAFF.